The source of this TCR beta chain is a study of blood T cell repertoires in COVID-19. Overall study: PBMCs, B-cell-depleted T cells, or T cells provided the cDNA or gDNA that made up the material.

The CDR3 is 17 amino acids. CDR1 is LGHNA and CDR2 is YSLEER in the germline V gene. V was pared by 0 bases and J by 2 bases, with 8 bases of the junction left unmatched. Cohort assignment relied on participant-reported clinical history. Under the authors' procedure: Amplification of reference gene primers provided the estimated nucleated cell counts. Sequencing used immunoSEQ multiplex PCR; TCRdb keeps in-frame clones, though not all of them. V and J calls and clone size are as listed in that table; D and trimming were resolved from the DNA. The sample has about 180,000 clones; about 88% are singletons.

This receptor was obtained from a woman aged 40 to 49 with acute COVID-19. The genes are TRBV4-3 and TRBJ2-3, with 7 bases that match TRBD1. Sequencing used PBMCs or T cells enriched from blood (not recorded which). This CDR3 is CASSQDRTGSVTDTQYF. The CDR3 nucleotides read TGCGCCAGCAGCCAAGATCGGACAGGTTCGGTCACAGATACGCAGTATTTT.